Each of the 16 T cell receptor beta chains below was sequenced from the same sample in a study of blood T cells in healthy people across ages. Together with a sample-barcoded 5' primer, a J-beta primer mix was included in a second PCR lasting about 6 to 11 cycles. TCRdb fed the 5' RACE reads into MiXCR, producing one record per CDR3 protein. The sample carries about 970,000 distinct CDR3 sequences, roughly 51% recorded once. The sequenced material came from blood. These receptors were collected from a woman between 55 and 75 years old in good health.

Turning to this clonotype: One end of the junction does not line up with germline, which may come from a read error. The gene calls are TRBV28 and TRBJ2-7; D may match TRBD1 or TRBD2 (5 bases each). The germline V gene encodes CDR1 MDHEN and CDR2 SYDVKM. The CDR3 length is 12 residues. The CDR3 region has the DNA TGTGCCAGCAGTTTACCGGGGCAGGGAGAGTTCTTC. It encodes CASSLPGQGEFF. Full variable domain (missing parts from reference TRBV28 and TRBJ2-7): DVKVTQSSRYLVKRTGEKVFLECVQDMDHENMFWYRQDPGLGLRLIYFSYDVKMKEKGDIPEGYSVSREKKERFSLILESASTNQTSMYLCASSLPGQGEFFGPGTRLTVT.

The V call is TRBV6-6, the J call TRBJ2-5; a possible D gene is TRBD2 (7 bases). The CDR3 runs 15 residues. V lost 6 bases and J lost 3, with 17 bases in between. From germline, CDR1 is MNHNY and CDR2 SVGAGI (reference sequence). This CDR3 reads CASRGGGRKEETQYF. The CDR3 region has the DNA TGTGCCAGCAGGGGGGGCGGGAGAAAGGAAGAGACCCAGTACTTC.

This clonotype was detected only a few times. The J gene is TRBJ2-1, the V gene TRBV20-1; D might be TRBD1 (5 bases). Germline-derived CDR1 and CDR2 are DFQATT and SNEGSKA (reference sequence). CDR3 length equals 13 residues. Deletions cut 6 bases from V and 7 bases from J, with 16 bases between. CDR3 bases: TGCAGTGCCAGGGCTGTACAGAGGAATGAGCAGTTCTTC. This encodes CSARAVQRNEQFF.

The chain has TRBV20-1 and TRBJ2-7; D ambiguous. Germline V gives CDR1 DFQATT, CDR2 SNEGSKA (reference sequence). The CDR3 runs 12 residues. Trimming pared 2 bases from V and 0 bases from J, leaving 5 bases between. CDR3 amino acids: CSARLHSYEQYF. The CDR3 DNA reads as TGCAGTGCTAGATTGCACTCCTACGAGCAGTACTTC.

CDR3 region: CSVSEGKAFF. In DNA form, the CDR3 reads TGCAGCGTTTCGGAGGGGAAGGCTTTCTTT. The chain uses TRBV29-1 and TRBJ1-1; D is perhaps TRBD1 (5 bases). This CDR3 spans 10 amino acids. V dropped 5 bases and J dropped 11 bases, with 12 bases sitting between them. The V gene's germline CDR1 is SQVTM and CDR2 ANQGSEA.

A note on this clonotype: The junction and the germline gene differ at one end; a read error may be behind it. The V gene is TRBV10-3, the J gene TRBJ1-2, with TRBD1 matching 7 bases. CDR1 and CDR2 from the germline V gene are ENHRY and SYGVKD. The CDR3 totals 13 residues. Here the CDR3 reads CAISSQGLYGYIF. In DNA form, the CDR3 reads TGTGCCATCAGTTCACAGGGGCTCTATGGCTACATCTTC.

This clonotype was seen only a few times. A much more abundant neighbour one base away suggests this may be a read error. The V gene is TRBV20-1, the J gene TRBJ2-5, with 11 bases that match TRBD1. Germline CDR1 DFQATT, CDR2 SNEGSKA (reference sequence). This CDR3 region has 15 residues. V was pared by 6 bases and J by 11 bases, with 17 bases of the junction left unmatched. The CDR3 nucleotides read TGCAGTGCGGGTGGGACAGGGGGGTTTAAGGATGAGCAGTACTTC. This encodes CSAGGTGGFKDEQYF.

This clonotype showed up just a few times. The rearrangement links TRBV5-6 to TRBJ2-3; no definite D call. V lost 1 base to trimming and J lost 3 bases, with 9 bases between them. This CDR3 spans 14 amino acids. Per germline, CDR1 SGHDT and CDR2 YYEEEE. CDR3: CASSLILQTDTQYF. DNA for the CDR3: TGTGCCAGCAGCTTGATCTTACAGACAGATACGCAGTATTTT. The variable domain in full, completed from reference TRBV5-6 and TRBJ2-3, reads DAGVTQSPTHLIKTRGQQVTLRCSPKSGHDTVSWYQQALGQGPQFIFQYYEEEERQRGNFPDRFSGHQFPNYSSELNVNALLLGDSALYLCASSLILQTDTQYFGPGTRLTVL.

This clonotype was recorded a few times. The DNA for the CDR3 is TGTGCCAGTGCGAGGGAAGGCCTTGAGCAGTTCTTC. Amino acid sequence: CASAREGLEQFF. This chain links TRBV6-6 with TRBJ2-1; maybe TRBD2 (5 bases). The CDR3 contains 12 residues. Germline V gene sequence: CDR1 MNHNY, CDR2 SVGAGI (reference sequence). Trimming took 9 bases from V and 9 from J, leaving 15 bases between them.

This chain connects TRBV6-2 or TRBV6-3 to TRBJ2-7, with D unclear. The CDR3 is 10 residues long. CDR1 and CDR2 from the germline V gene are MNHEY and SVGEGT. The V gene lost 8 bases and the J gene lost 3 bases, with 5 bases spanning the gap. The CDR3 sequence is CASADYEQYF. The CDR3 nucleotides read TGTGCCAGCGCCGACTACGAGCAGTACTTC.

This chain connects TRBV7-9 to TRBJ2-2; no firm D call. CDR3 length: 16 residues. Germline CDR1 and CDR2: SEHNR and FQNEAQ (reference sequence). The ends were cut back, 4 bases at V and 7 bases at J, with 19 bases in the middle. CDR3 nucleotide sequence: TGTGCCAGCAGCTCCAACCGGGCCTCAGGTGTCGGGGAGCTGTTTTTT. It specifies CASSSNRASGVGELFF.

V is TRBV20-1 and J is TRBJ2-7; 10 positions agree with TRBD1. The CDR3 spans 15 residues. V shed 3 bases, J shed 5 bases, and the junction held 10 bases outside the gene matches. CDR1 and CDR2 (germline): DFQATT, SNEGSKA (reference sequence). CDR3 sequence reads: CSASLGGQGIDEQYF. CDR3 DNA: TGCAGTGCTAGCCTGGGGGGACAGGGGATCGACGAGCAGTACTTC.

Only a few counts were recorded for this clonotype. The V and J genes are TRBV12-3 or TRBV12-4 and TRBJ1-5, with TRBD1 identical over 7 bases. V dropped 6 bases and J dropped 7; count of bases not matched to a gene: 9. The CDR3 totals 14 residues. The CDR3 DNA reads TGTGCCAGCAGCCTAGGGACAGTCGGCCAGCCCCAGCATTTT. Translating it yields CASSLGTVGQPQHF.

This clonotype came up many times. The chain is built from TRBV29-1 and TRBJ2-7, with a possible D match to TRBD1 (6 bases). Germline CDR1 and CDR2: SQVTM and ANQGSEA. Trimming cost V 7 bases and J 2 bases, with 12 bases left between them. This CDR3 has 12 amino acids. The CDR3 DNA reads as TGCAGCGCTCGGGACATAACCTACGAGCAGTACTTC. Translation: CSARDITYEQYF.

The rearrangement links TRBV18 to TRBJ2-1; 15 nucleotides match TRBD2. CDR3 length: 15 residues. Germline V gene lookup returns CDR1 KGHSH and CDR2 LQKENI. The V and J ends lost 3 bases and 8 bases, in that order; junction bases with no gene match: 2. CDR3 sequence (DNA): TGTGCCAGCTCACCTGGGACTAGCGGGAGGTATGAGCAGTTCTTC. It translates to CASSPGTSGRYEQFF.

V is TRBV20-1 and J is TRBJ2-7; D possibly uses TRBD1 or TRBD2 (5 bases each). V shed 5 bases and J shed 6 bases, with 23 bases lying between them. This CDR3 comprises 15 residues. Germline V lookup: CDR1 DFQATT, CDR2 SNEGSKA (reference sequence). The CDR3 nucleotides are TGCAGTGCTCATACCTTTCGGGGCCCAGTCGGCGAGCAGTACTTC. Translation gives CSAHTFRGPVGEQYF.